The source of this TCR beta chain is a study of T cells in Graves' hyperthyroidism and ophthalmopathy. This CDR3 contains 13 residues. The V gene's germline CDR1 is KGHDR and CDR2 SFDVKD. Trimming removed 9 bases from V and 5 bases from J, with 10 bases in between. There were TCR beta CDR3 regions amplified from RNA transcripts. A first-round RT-PCR of the TCR CDR3 used the HTBI primer set. Each CDR3 protein gets one entry after TCRdb re-called the multiplex PCR reads with MiXCR. The data hold a few hundred thousand distinct CDR3 sequences, with 35% to 50% observed a single time. Diagnostic assessment was based on clinical symptoms, serum thyroxine and TRAb, thyroid ultrasound and orbital computed tomography.

Sequenced sample: peripheral blood or thyroid tissue (not recorded which). This chain joins TRBV24-1 and TRBJ1-6; D perhaps matches TRBD1 (6 bases). This receptor was identified in an adult woman with Graves' disease, either hyperthyroidism or ophthalmopathy (not recorded which). The CDR3 DNA reads as TGTGCCACCCAAGGGGGAAATAATTCACCCCTCCACTTT. This sequence encodes CATQGGNNSPLHF.